The next 18 T cell receptor beta chains were all read from a single sample in a study of memory CD4+ T cells and cytomegalovirus serostatus. Single viable CD3+CD4+CD8-CD45RO+ cells were sorted as the memory CD4+ T cells. Repertoires were generated with immunoSEQ multiplex PCR, while TCRdb's copy carries only in-frame clones and drops some. The table lists tens of thousands of clones, around 74% of them singletons. Material: memory CD4+ T cells from blood. The receptor source for this set is an adult in good health and CMV-seronegative. Some clones in this sample may be carry-over from other donors' samples.

The genes are TRBV15 and TRBJ1-5, with a weak D call TRBD1 (5 bases). The V gene lost 1 base and the J gene lost 6 bases, with 7 bases spanning the gap. The length of the CDR3 is 13 residues. The germline gives CDR1 LNHNV, CDR2 YYDKDF (reference sequence). The CDR3 DNA sequence: TGTGCCACCAGCAGAGCGAGGGGTCAGCCCCAGCATTTT. Translated, it gives CATSRARGQPQHF.

The chain recombines TRBV27 with TRBJ1-2; tentative D call: TRBD1 (6 bases). V lost 2 bases, J lost 2 bases, and 18 bases lay in between. CDR1 MNHEY and CDR2 SMNVEV come from the germline V gene (reference sequence). The CDR3 extends over 17 amino acids. Here the CDR3 reads CASSLRSDQGLNYGYTF. CDR3 nucleotide sequence: TGTGCCAGCAGTTTACGTAGTGATCAGGGGTTAAACTATGGCTACACCTTC.

The V and J genes are TRBV4-2 and TRBJ1-5; 8 bases line up with TRBD1. The CDR3 is 16 residues long. The germline CDR1 and CDR2 sequences are LGHNA and YNFKEQ. The V and J ends lost 0 bases and 7 bases, in that order; junction bases with no gene match: 8. The CDR3 protein is CASSQEVQGAGQPQHF. Here the CDR3 DNA reads TGTGCCAGCAGCCAAGAGGTTCAGGGGGCGGGGCAGCCCCAGCATTTT.

The chain has TRBV19 and TRBJ1-6, with a tentative D call TRBD1 (5 bases). The CDR3 is 15 residues long. V shed 7 bases and J shed 4 bases, with 14 bases lying between them. Germline values: CDR1 LNHDA, CDR2 SQIVND (reference sequence). The CDR3 DNA follows: TGTGCCAGTAAAGGTGGGGGGTTTTATAATTCACCCCTCCACTTT. It codes for CASKGGGFYNSPLHF.

This clone has just a few counts. The V and J genes are TRBV7-9 and TRBJ1-1; D unresolved. Trimming shortened V by 2 bases and J by 0 bases, and 7 bases separated the two germline ends. Germline values: CDR1 SEHNR, CDR2 FQNEAQ (reference sequence). CDR3 length: 14 amino acids. The DNA of the CDR3 is TGTGCCAGCAGCTTAAGGACGGTGAACACTGAAGCTTTCTTT. Its protein is CASSLRTVNTEAFF.

The J gene is TRBJ1-2, the V gene TRBV5-1; no firm D call. The CDR3 contains 14 residues. Trimming removed 0 bases from V and 2 bases from J, with 8 bases in between. Germline lookup yields CDR1 SGHRS and CDR2 YFSETQ. This CDR3 is CASSLGPSNYGYTF. The CDR3 DNA sequence: TGCGCCAGCAGCTTGGGTCCTTCGAACTATGGCTACACCTTC.

The V gene is TRBV29-1, the J gene TRBJ1-2; D gene ambiguous. This CDR3 has 11 residues. Germline-derived CDR1 and CDR2 are SQVTM and ANQGSEA. V was cut by 5 bases and J by 8 bases, with 12 bases left in between. CDR3 in DNA: TGCAGCGTTATGGTAGATGGCGGCTACACCTTC. This gives the protein CSVMVDGGYTF.

The V gene is TRBV5-1, the J gene TRBJ2-1; D gene uncertain. Trimming shortened V by 1 base and J by 7 bases, and 9 bases separated the two germline ends. This CDR3 comprises 13 residues. In germline, CDR1 is SGHRS, CDR2 YFSETQ. CDR3 residues: CASSLFSSNEQFF. CDR3 in DNA: TGCGCCAGCAGCTTGTTTAGCAGTAATGAGCAGTTCTTC.

This clone came up once. This chain joins TRBV5-1 and TRBJ2-1; D remains ambiguous. Trimming removed 4 bases from V and 15 bases from J, with 11 bases in between. The germline V gene encodes CDR1 SGHRS and CDR2 YFSETQ. This CDR3 is 10 amino acids long. CDR3 loop: CASSTEIAFF. The DNA of the CDR3 is TGCGCCAGCAGCACCGAGATTGCGTTCTTC.

This sequence joins TRBV7-8 and TRBJ2-7; 7 bases agree with TRBD1. Germline CDR1 and CDR2: SGHVS and FQNEAQ. This CDR3 region has 14 residues. V shed 7 bases and J 2 bases; nucleotides not matched to a gene: 8. CDR3 DNA sequence: TGTGCCAGCAAGCAGGGGGTTGGGGCCTACGAGCAGTACTTC. Its translation is CASKQGVGAYEQYF.

The chain links TRBV6-1 to TRBJ1-2, with TRBD1 identical over 9 bases. The CDR3 extends over 14 amino acids. CDR1 and CDR2 (germline): MNHNS, SASEGT. Trimming at V came to 7 bases and at J to 2 bases, leaving 5 bases not matched to a gene. The DNA of the CDR3 is TGTGCCAGCATTCAGGACAGGGGAAACTATGGCTACACCTTC. This codes for CASIQDRGNYGYTF.

The chain recombines TRBV7-6 with TRBJ1-1, with 8 bases aligning to TRBD1. V shed 4 bases, J shed 5 bases, and the junction held 6 bases outside the gene matches. The germline CDR1 and CDR2 sequences are SGHVS and FNYEAQ. The CDR3 covers 14 residues. CDR3 coding DNA: TGTGCCAGCAGCTCAGGACAGGGTGTGACTGAAGCTTTCTTT. Encoded protein: CASSSGQGVTEAFF.

The chain is built from TRBV6-6 and TRBJ2-7; TRBD1 matches at 8 bases. CDR3 length equals 14 residues. Trimming at V came to 7 bases and at J to 1 base, leaving 6 bases not matched to a gene. Germline V gives CDR1 MNHNY, CDR2 SVGAGI (reference sequence). The CDR3 DNA follows: TGTGCCAGCAAGCCGGGACAGGCATCCTACGAGCAGTACTTC. Translated, it gives CASKPGQASYEQYF.

V usage is TRBV11-3 and J usage is TRBJ2-7; D might be TRBD1 (6 bases). V shed 3 bases and J shed 4 bases, with 10 bases lying between them. CDR3 size: 13 residues. CDR1 is SGHNT and CDR2 is YENEEA in the germline V gene. In DNA, the CDR3 is TGTGCCAGCAGCTTCTACGACAGGTACGAGCAGTACTTC. It codes for CASSFYDRYEQYF. Together with reference TRBV11-3 and TRBJ2-7, the CDR3 gives the full variable domain: EAGVVQSPRYKIIEKKQPVAFWCNPISGHNTLYWYLQNLGQGPELLIRYENEEAVDDSQLPKDRFSAERLKGVDSTLKIQPAELGDSAVYLCASSFYDRYEQYFGPGTRLTVT.

V is TRBV11-2 and J is TRBJ1-5; 7 positions agree with TRBD1. The germline V gene has CDR1 SGHAT and CDR2 FQNNGV. Germline trimming cut 6 bases from V and 2 bases from J; bases unmatched to any gene: 1. The CDR3 spans 13 residues. DNA of the CDR3: TGTGCCAGCAGGGGGACAGGCAATCAGCCCCAGCATTTT. As protein: CASRGTGNQPQHF.

J is TRBJ1-5 and V is TRBV20-1, with D uncertain. The V and J ends lost 4 bases and 6 bases respectively, with 7 bases between them. Per germline, CDR1 DFQATT and CDR2 SNEGSKA (reference sequence). The CDR3 sequence is 11 residues long. The CDR3 region is CSAIDSQPQHF. The CDR3 nucleotides are TGCAGTGCTATCGATAGTCAGCCCCAGCATTTT.

This chain uses TRBV30 with TRBJ2-5; weak D call: TRBD1 (6 bases). The germline V gene encodes CDR1 GTSNPN and CDR2 SVGIG (reference sequence). CDR3 length: 13 amino acids. Trimming left V 2 bases short and J 5 bases short, with 12 bases between. The CDR3 DNA follows: TGTGCCTGGAGTCTCCGCCAGGGGGAGACCCAGTACTTC. Amino acids: CAWSLRQGETQYF.

This clone was counted a few times. The V and J genes are TRBV10-3 and TRBJ2-7; tentatively, D is TRBD2 (6 bases). This CDR3 contains 15 residues. Germline loops: CDR1 ENHRY, CDR2 SYGVKD. Deletions cut 0 bases from V and 5 bases from J, with 14 bases between. Here the CDR3 DNA reads TGTGCCATCAGTGAGTCCCGGGGGAAAGTCAACGAGCAGTACTTC. Translation: CAISESRGKVNEQYF.